This T cell receptor (beta chain) was identified in a study of blood T cell repertoires in COVID-19. Study as a whole: Italy, Spain and the United States were the sources of the convalescent and acute COVID-19 samples. From T cells, B-cell-depleted T cells, or PBMCs came the material, which was cDNA or gDNA.

The CDR3 has 14 amino acids. Germline CDR1 and CDR2: MNHEY and SMNVEV (reference sequence). V shed 6 bases and J 4 bases; nucleotides not matched to a gene: 7. Per the study methods: Amplifying reference gene primers gave estimates of nucleated cell counts. Sequencing used immunoSEQ multiplex PCR; TCRdb keeps in-frame clones, though not all of them. Clone size and V and J calls were adopted from that table, with D and trimming inferred from the DNA. The sample records tens of thousands of clones, 80% to 95% being singletons. This TCR came from a human donor in a cohort sampled during active COVID-19. The chain is built from TRBV27 and TRBJ1-2, with 8 bases lining up with TRBD1. The sequenced sample was peripheral blood. The CDR3 nucleotides are TGTGCCAGCAGGCCTCAGGGGGCCCTCTATGGCTACACCTTC. This codes for CASRPQGALYGYTF.